This TCR beta chain was captured by sequencing in a study of molecular identifiers for immune sequencing clone quantification. Background on the study: In replicates, RNA from roughly 21,000 or 96,000 naive CD8 cells was split five ways, four sequenced. Study outcomes and limitations: Beyond 20 RNA copies, clones held over 97% of effector molecules, compared with under 1% in naive cells.

This clonotype has a count of ten or more. What it recognizes is unknown. Libraries used roughly 18,000 to 1,000,000 sorted naive CD8 T cells and 10%, 30% or 50% RNA input. Both previously described methods and listed TCR primers were employed to make bulk TCR libraries. TCRdb used MiXCR to reprocess the PCR reads, holding one entry per CDR3 protein. The data hold over 600,000 distinct CDR3 sequences, with just under 20% observed a single time. Germline assignment: CDR1 MGHRA and CDR2 YSYEKL. V gave up 8 bases and J gave up 4 bases, with 15 bases separating them. This CDR3 is 13 amino acids long. This receptor was obtained from a human donor in good health. Some libraries in this study had Jurkat cell RNA spiked in. The sample consisted of naive CD8+ T cells from blood, with Jurkat cell RNA spiked in. Regarding subset: FACS-sorted CD8+CD4-CCR7+CD45RA+ naive T cells. The J gene is TRBJ2-7, the V gene TRBV4-1; the D gene is possibly TRBD2 (6 bases). The chain's CDR3 is CASSLAPQYEQYF. The DNA of the CDR3 is TGCGCCAGCTCACTAGCTCCGCAATACGAGCAGTACTTC.